A selection of T cell receptor beta chains follows, all from one sample in a study of identical twins. TCRdb redid the calling of the 5' RACE reads with MiXCR, one entry per CDR3 protein. The repertoire holds some 500,000 distinct CDR3 sequences, with under 25% as singletons. This same sample was also taken into another study, of T cells expressing NK-cell markers.

The specimen sequenced was CD4+ T cells sorted from blood. The origin of the receptors is a woman aged 18-35 years in good health. Both conserved end residues are part of each CDR3. The D gene is left open where the match is weak. Expanded clones get a size class; other rows say once, few or many, or leave the size out.

J: TRBJ2-1; size: few; D: -; V: TRBV12-3/TRBV12-4; DNA: TGTGCCAGCCACGGGGGATACAATGAGCAGTTCTTC; CDR3: CASHGGYNEQFF
J: TRBJ2-3; size: -; D: TRBD1; V: TRBV5-1; DNA: TGCGCCAGCAGCTTGATGACAGGGGAAGATACGCAGTATTTT; CDR3: CASSLMTGEDTQYF
J: TRBJ1-5; size: -; D: -; V: TRBV2; DNA: TGTGCCAGCAGTGATTTTACACTTAGCAATCAGCCCCAGCATTTT; CDR3: CASSDFTLSNQPQHF
J: TRBJ2-3; size: -; D: -; V: TRBV3-1; DNA: TGTGCCAGCAGCCAAGAGGCCGGGGTGGGATCAGATACGCAGTATTTT; CDR3: CASSQEAGVGSDTQYF
J: TRBJ1-3; size: -; D: TRBD1; V: TRBV5-1; DNA: TGCGCCAGCAGCTCTAGAACAGGGGCGGCCGGAAACACCATATATTTT; CDR3: CASSSRTGAAGNTIYF
J: TRBJ2-5; size: many; D: -; V: TRBV4-3; DNA: TGCGCCAGCAGCCTCGGGGGCGGGAGTGCTGCCGAGACCCAGTACTTC; CDR3: CASSLGGGSAAETQYF
J: TRBJ2-7; size: -; D: TRBD1; V: TRBV20-1; DNA: TGCAGTGCTCGAGGGACAGGGGGGGACGAGCAGTACTTC; CDR3: CSARGTGGDEQYF
J: TRBJ2-1; size: few; D: TRBD2; V: TRBV7-8; DNA: TGTGCCAGCAGCTTGGGCTCCGGGACTAGCGGGTCGCTCTCCTACAATGAGCAGTTCTTC; CDR3: CASSLGSGTSGSLSYNEQFF
J: TRBJ2-7; size: -; D: -; V: TRBV3-1; DNA: TGTGCCAGCAGCCCTATGCGGGGAAACTCCTACGAGCAGTACTTC; CDR3: CASSPMRGNSYEQYF
J: TRBJ1-2; size: -; D: -; V: TRBV3-1; DNA: TGTGCCAGCAGCCAAGTCGCTTACCGGAACTATGGCTACACCTTC; CDR3: CASSQVAYRNYGYTF
J: TRBJ1-4; size: many; D: -; V: TRBV7-9; DNA: TGTGCCAGCAGCTACCCTTCGACCTCCAATGAAAAACTGTTTTTT; CDR3: CASSYPSTSNEKLFF
J: TRBJ2-3; size: -; D: TRBD2; V: TRBV5-1; DNA: TGCGCCAGCAGCCCTCCGTCCGGGACTAGCGGATACACAGATACGCAGTATTTT; CDR3: CASSPPSGTSGYTDTQYF
J: TRBJ2-3; size: -; D: -; V: TRBV20-1; DNA: TGCAGTGCTGCGGGACTCTTCACAGATACGCAGTATTTT; CDR3: CSAAGLFTDTQYF
J: TRBJ1-2; size: few; D: -; V: TRBV5-6; DNA: TGTGCCAGCAGCAGAAGGGAGTCTTTTCCGGGCTACACCTTC; CDR3: CASSRRESFPGYTF
J: TRBJ2-1; size: -; D: -; V: TRBV9; DNA: TGTGCCAGCAGCGTAGAGGAGTTCAATGAGCGGTTCTTC; CDR3: CASSVEEFNERFF
J: TRBJ1-1; size: few; D: -; V: TRBV27; DNA: TGTGCCAGCAGTTCCCCCAACGCAAACACTGAAGCTTTCTTT; CDR3: CASSSPNANTEAFF
J: TRBJ2-5; size: few; D: TRBD2; V: TRBV20-1; DNA: TGCAGTGCACCCCTAGCGGGAGTAATTGAGACCCAGTACTTC; CDR3: CSAPLAGVIETQYF
J: TRBJ2-7; size: few; D: TRBD1; V: TRBV29-1; DNA: TGCAGCGTGCGAACAGGGGGTATTTCCTACGAGCAGTACTTC; CDR3: CSVRTGGISYEQYF
J: TRBJ2-1; size: few; D: -; V: TRBV5-1; DNA: TGCGCCAGCAGCTTGGAAGGGGTCCCCTCCTACAATGAGCAGTTCTTC; CDR3: CASSLEGVPSYNEQFF
J: TRBJ2-1; size: few; D: -; V: TRBV12-3/TRBV12-4; DNA: TGTGCCAGCACCCCAACCCGGGGGTTATCCTACAATGAGCAGTTCTTC; CDR3: CASTPTRGLSYNEQFF
J: TRBJ2-1; size: few; D: -; V: TRBV6-5; DNA: TGTGCCAGCAGTTTAAACCGGGACTACAATGAGCAGTTCTTC; CDR3: CASSLNRDYNEQFF
J: TRBJ2-7; size: few; D: -; V: TRBV29-1; DNA: TGCAGCGTTGAGGTCGGGGGAATCGAGCAGTACTTC; CDR3: CSVEVGGIEQYF
J: TRBJ2-6; size: few; D: TRBD1; V: TRBV5-1; DNA: TGCGCCAGCAGCACAATGGGGACAGCCTCTGGGGCCAACGTCCTGACTTTC; CDR3: CASSTMGTASGANVLTF